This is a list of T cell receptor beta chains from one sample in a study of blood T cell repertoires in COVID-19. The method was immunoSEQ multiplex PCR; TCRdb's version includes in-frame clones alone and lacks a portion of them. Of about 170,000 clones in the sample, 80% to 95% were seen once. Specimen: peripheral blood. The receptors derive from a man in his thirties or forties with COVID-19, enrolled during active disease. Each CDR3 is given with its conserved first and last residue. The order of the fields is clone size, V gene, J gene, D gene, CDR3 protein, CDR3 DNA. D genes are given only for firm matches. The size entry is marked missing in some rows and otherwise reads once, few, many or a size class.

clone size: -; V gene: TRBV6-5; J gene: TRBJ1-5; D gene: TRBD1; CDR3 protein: CASRPLTGGNQPQHF; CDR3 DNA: TGTGCCAGCAGACCCCTGACAGGGGGCAATCAGCCCCAGCATTTT
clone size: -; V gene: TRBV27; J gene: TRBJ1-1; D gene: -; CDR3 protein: CASSLVGVNTEAFF; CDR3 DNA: TGTGCCAGCAGTTTAGTCGGGGTTAACACTGAAGCTTTCTTT
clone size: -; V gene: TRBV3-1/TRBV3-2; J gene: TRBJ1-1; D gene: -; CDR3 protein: CASSQLAGYEAFF; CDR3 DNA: TGTGCCAGCAGCCAATTGGCAGGGTATGAAGCTTTCTTT
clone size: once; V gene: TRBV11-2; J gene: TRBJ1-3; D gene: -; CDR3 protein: CASSFTGPGNTIYF; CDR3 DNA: TGTGCCAGCAGCTTCACAGGGCCCGGAAACACCATATATTTT
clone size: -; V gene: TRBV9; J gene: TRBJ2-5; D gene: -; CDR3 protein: CASSERGGRPETQYF; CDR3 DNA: TGTGCCAGCAGCGAGAGGGGGGGCCGCCCGGAGACCCAGTACTTC
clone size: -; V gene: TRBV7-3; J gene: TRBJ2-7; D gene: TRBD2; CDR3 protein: CASSSMGLAGGHSYEQYF; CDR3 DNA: TGTGCCAGCAGCTCCATGGGACTAGCGGGGGGACACTCCTACGAGCAGTACTTC
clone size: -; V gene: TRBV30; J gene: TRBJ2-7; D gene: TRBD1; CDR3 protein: CACLGDSLHYEQYF; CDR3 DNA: TGTGCCTGTCTAGGGGACAGCCTTCACTACGAGCAGTACTTC
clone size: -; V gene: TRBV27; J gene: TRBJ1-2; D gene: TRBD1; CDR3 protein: CASSWDRGIIYGYTF; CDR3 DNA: TGTGCCAGCAGTTGGGACAGGGGTATTATCTATGGCTACACCTTC
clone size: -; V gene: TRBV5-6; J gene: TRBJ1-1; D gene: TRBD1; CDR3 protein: CASSSVTGERASTEAFF; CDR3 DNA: TGTGCCAGCAGCTCTGTTACAGGGGAGAGGGCAAGTACTGAAGCTTTCTTT
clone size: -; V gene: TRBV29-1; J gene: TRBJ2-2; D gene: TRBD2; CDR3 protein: CSAHPGGSGGELFF; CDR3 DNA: TGCAGCGCCCACCCCGGGGGGAGTGGCGGGGAGCTGTTTTTT
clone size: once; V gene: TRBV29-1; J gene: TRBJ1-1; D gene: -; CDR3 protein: CSVGRRGMNTEAFF; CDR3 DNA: TGCAGCGTTGGAAGAAGGGGCATGAACACTGAAGCTTTCTTT
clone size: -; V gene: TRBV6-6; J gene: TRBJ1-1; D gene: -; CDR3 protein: CASSPPRGGKNTEAFF; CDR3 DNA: TGTGCCAGCAGTCCCCCCCGAGGGGGAAAGAACACTGAAGCTTTCTTT
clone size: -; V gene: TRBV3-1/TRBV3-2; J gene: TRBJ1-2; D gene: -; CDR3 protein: CASSQGQVDPGYTF; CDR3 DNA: TGTGCCAGCAGCCAAGGACAGGTTGATCCGGGCTACACCTTC
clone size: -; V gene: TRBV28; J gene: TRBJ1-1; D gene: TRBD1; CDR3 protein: CASPRQGPWNTEAFF; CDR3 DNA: TGTGCCAGCCCCAGACAGGGCCCATGGAACACTGAAGCTTTCTTT
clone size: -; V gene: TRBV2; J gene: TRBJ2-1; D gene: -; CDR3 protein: CASSLSRTAVGEQFF; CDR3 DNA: TGTGCCAGCAGCCTTAGTAGGACTGCCGTAGGTGAGCAGTTCTTC
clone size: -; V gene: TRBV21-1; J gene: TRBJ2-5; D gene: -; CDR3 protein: CASSTRGLAGSETQYF; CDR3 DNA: TGTGCCAGCAGCACAAGGGGACTAGCGGGGTCAGAGACCCAGTACTTC
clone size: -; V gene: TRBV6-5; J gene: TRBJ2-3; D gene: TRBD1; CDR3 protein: CASSLQDRGTDTQYF; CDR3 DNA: TGTGCCAGCAGCCTCCAAGACAGGGGCACAGATACGCAGTATTTT
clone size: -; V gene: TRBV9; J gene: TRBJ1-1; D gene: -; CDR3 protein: CASSVLSNTEAFF; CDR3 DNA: TGTGCCAGCAGCGTACTAAGCAACACTGAAGCTTTCTTT
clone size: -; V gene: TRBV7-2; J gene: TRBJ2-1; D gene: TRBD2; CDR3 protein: CASSLASSGSYNEQFF; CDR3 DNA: TGTGCCAGCAGCTTAGCCTCTAGCGGCTCCTACAATGAGCAGTTCTTC
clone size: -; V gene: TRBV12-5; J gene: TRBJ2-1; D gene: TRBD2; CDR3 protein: CASGLRGGMNEQFF; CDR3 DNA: TGTGCTAGTGGTTTGCGGGGGGGGATGAATGAGCAGTTCTTC
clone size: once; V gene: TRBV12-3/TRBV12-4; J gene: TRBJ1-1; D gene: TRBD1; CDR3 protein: CASTGQGLVEAFF; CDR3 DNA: TGTGCCAGCACGGGACAGGGGTTGGTTGAAGCTTTCTTT
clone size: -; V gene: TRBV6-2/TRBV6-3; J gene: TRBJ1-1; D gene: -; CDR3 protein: CASSWRNTEAFF; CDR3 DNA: TGTGCCAGCAGTTGGAGGAACACTGAAGCTTTCTTT
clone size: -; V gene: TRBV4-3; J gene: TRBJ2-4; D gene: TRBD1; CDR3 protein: CASSQDLGQKNIQYF; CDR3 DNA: TGCGCCAGCAGCCAAGACCTGGGACAGAAAAACATTCAGTACTTC
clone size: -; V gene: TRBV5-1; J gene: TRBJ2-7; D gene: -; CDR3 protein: CASSWDNSYEQYF; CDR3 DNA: TGCGCCAGCAGCTGGGACAACTCCTACGAGCAGTACTTC
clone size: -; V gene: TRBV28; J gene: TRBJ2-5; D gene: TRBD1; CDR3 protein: CASSFATGVLETQYF; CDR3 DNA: TGTGCCAGCAGTTTTGCGACAGGGGTTTTAGAGACCCAGTACTTC
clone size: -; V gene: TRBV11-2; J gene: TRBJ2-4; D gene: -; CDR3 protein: CASSTLGPQRGGQYF; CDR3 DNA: TGTGCCAGCAGTACACTTGGGCCCCAAAGGGGAGGTCAGTACTTC
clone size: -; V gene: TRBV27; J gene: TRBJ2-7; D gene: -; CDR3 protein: CASTAGRPGEQYF; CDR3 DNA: TGTGCCAGCACGGCGGGACGACCCGGCGAGCAGTACTTC
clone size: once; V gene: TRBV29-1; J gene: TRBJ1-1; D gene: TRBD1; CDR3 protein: CSVTRQGETEAFF; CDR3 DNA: TGCAGCGTGACCAGACAGGGAGAGACTGAAGCTTTCTTT
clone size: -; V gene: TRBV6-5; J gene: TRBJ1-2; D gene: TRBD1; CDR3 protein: CASSYSEGASGYTF; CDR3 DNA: TGTGCCAGCAGTTACTCCGAGGGGGCTAGTGGCTACACCTTC
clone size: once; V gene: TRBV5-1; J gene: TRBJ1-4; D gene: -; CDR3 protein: CASSATSPNEKLFF; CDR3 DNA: TGCGCCAGCAGCGCGACAAGTCCTAATGAAAAACTGTTTTTT
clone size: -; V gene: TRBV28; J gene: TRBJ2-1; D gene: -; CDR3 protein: CASSHGIREQFF; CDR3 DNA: TGTGCCAGCAGTCACGGGATAAGGGAGCAGTTCTTC
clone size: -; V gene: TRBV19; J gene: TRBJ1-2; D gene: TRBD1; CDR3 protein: CASSTGRDRGYYGYTF; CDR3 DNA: TGTGCCAGTAGTACCGGTCGGGACAGAGGTTACTATGGCTACACCTTC
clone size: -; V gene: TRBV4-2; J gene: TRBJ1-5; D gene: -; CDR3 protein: CASSPDRGQPQHF; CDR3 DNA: TGTGCCAGCAGTCCGGACAGAGGCCAGCCCCAGCATTTT
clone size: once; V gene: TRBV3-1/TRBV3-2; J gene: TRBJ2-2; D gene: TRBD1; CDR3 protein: CASSQRERQGYGTGELFF; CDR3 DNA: TGTGCCAGCAGTCAACGCGAGCGACAGGGGTACGGCACCGGGGAGCTGTTTTTT
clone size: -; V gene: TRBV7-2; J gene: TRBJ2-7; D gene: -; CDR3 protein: CASSLGAGVSYEQYF; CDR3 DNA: TGTGCCAGCAGCTTAGGGGCAGGGGTGTCCTACGAGCAGTACTTC
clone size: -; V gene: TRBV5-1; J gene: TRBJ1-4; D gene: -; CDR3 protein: CASSLAAGVGEKLFF; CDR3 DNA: TGCGCCAGCAGCTTGGCTGCAGGGGTCGGTGAAAAACTGTTTTTT
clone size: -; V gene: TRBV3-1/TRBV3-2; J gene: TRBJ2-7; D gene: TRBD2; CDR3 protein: CASSPGLAGDLNVEQYF; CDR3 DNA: TGTGCCAGCAGCCCCGGACTAGCGGGAGATCTTAATGTCGAGCAGTACTTC
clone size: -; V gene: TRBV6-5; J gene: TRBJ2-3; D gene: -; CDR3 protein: CASRRGTDTQYF; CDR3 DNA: TGTGCCAGCAGGCGAGGGACAGATACGCAGTATTTT
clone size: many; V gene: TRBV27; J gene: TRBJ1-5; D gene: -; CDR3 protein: CASSQDSPYQPQHF; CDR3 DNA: TGTGCCAGCAGTCAGGACAGTCCTTATCAGCCCCAGCATTTT
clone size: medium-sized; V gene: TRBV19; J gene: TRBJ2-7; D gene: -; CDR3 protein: CATSDSYEQYF; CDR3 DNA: TGTGCCACCTCAGATTCCTACGAGCAGTACTTC
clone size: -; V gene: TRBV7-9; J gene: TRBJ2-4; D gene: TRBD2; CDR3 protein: CASSPASGRARNIQYF; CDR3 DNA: TGTGCCAGCAGCCCCGCTAGCGGGAGGGCCAGAAACATTCAGTACTTC
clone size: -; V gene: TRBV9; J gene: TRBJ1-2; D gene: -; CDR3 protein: CASSGGQLIYGYTF; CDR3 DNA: TGTGCCAGCAGCGGCGGACAGCTGATCTATGGCTACACCTTC
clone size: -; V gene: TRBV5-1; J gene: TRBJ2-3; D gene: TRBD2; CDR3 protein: CASSLASSGASTDTQYF; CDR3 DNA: TGCGCCAGCAGCTTGGCCTCTAGCGGGGCTAGCACAGATACGCAGTATTTT
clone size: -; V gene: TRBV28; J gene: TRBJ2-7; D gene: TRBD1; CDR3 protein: CASSLLGQGAYEQYF; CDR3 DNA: TGTGCCAGCAGTTTACTGGGACAGGGGGCCTACGAGCAGTACTTC
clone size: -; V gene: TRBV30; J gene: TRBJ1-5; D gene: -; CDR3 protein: CAWSRGGISNQPQHF; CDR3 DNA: TGTGCCTGGTCCCGGGGGGGGATTAGCAATCAGCCCCAGCATTTT
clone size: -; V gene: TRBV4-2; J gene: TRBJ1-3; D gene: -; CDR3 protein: CASSQETRGDTIYF; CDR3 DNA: TGTGCCAGCAGCCAAGAAACTCGGGGTGACACCATATATTTT
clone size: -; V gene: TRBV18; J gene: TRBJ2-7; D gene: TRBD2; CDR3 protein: CASSPGLAGAYYEQYF; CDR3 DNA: TGTGCCAGCTCACCGGGACTAGCGGGGGCATACTACGAGCAGTACTTC
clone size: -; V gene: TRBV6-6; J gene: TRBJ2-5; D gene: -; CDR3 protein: CASSYSSRGQETQYF; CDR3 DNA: TGTGCCAGCAGTTACTCAAGCCGGGGGCAAGAGACCCAGTACTTC
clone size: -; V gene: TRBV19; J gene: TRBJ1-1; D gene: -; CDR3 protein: CASSIPGYREYTEAFF; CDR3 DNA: TGTGCCAGTAGTATTCCGGGATATAGGGAATACACTGAAGCTTTCTTT
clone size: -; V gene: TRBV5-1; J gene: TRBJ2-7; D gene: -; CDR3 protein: CASSLGYQSYEQYF; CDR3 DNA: TGCGCCAGCAGCTTGGGTTACCAGTCCTACGAGCAGTACTTC
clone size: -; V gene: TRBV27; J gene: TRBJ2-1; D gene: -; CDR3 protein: CASSSTGINSHEQFF; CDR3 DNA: TGTGCCAGCAGTTCAACAGGGATCAACTCCCATGAGCAGTTCTTC
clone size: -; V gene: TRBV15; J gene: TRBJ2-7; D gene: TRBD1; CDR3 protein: CATSRATGTGWRNEQYF; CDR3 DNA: TGTGCCACCAGCAGAGCAACCGGGACAGGGTGGCGAAACGAGCAGTACTTC
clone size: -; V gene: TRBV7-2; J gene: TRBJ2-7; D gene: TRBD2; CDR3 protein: CASSLRAGDGYEQYF; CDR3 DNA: TGTGCCAGCAGCTTAAGGGCGGGAGATGGGTACGAGCAGTACTTC